The T cell receptor beta chain described here comes from a study of T cell repertoires in cytomegalovirus infection. The V and J ends lost 1 base and 4 bases, in that order; junction bases with no gene match: 7. The V gene's germline CDR1 is MGHDK and CDR2 SYGVNS. The CDR3 runs to 19 residues. Via MiXCR, TCRdb re-called the reads, giving one row per CDR3 protein. The sample consists of roughly 500,000 distinct CDR3 sequences, more than 15% of them appearing once. The J gene is TRBJ2-1, the V gene TRBV25-1; TRBD2 agrees at 16 bases. Sequencing input: CD8+ T cells from PBMCs. This clonotype was obtained from a human donor in good health (CMV status not recorded). Some clones in this sample may be carry-over from other donors' samples. The CDR3 region is CASSEWGTSGRDFYNEQFF. The CDR3 region has the DNA TGTGCCAGCAGTGAATGGGGGACTAGCGGGAGGGATTTTTACAATGAGCAGTTCTTC.